This is a list of T cell receptor beta chains from one sample in a study of cytomegalovirus exposure and HLA in healthy donors. Some clones are missing from TCRdb's copy, which holds only in-frame ones; the method was immunoSEQ multiplex PCR. The top ten hold 2.6% of the sample, which has approximately 190,000 clones, more than 75% seen once. Sequencing input: PBMCs. The receptor set was obtained from a woman aged 45-65 years in good health and CMV-seropositive. The CDR3 runs from the conserved cysteine through the conserved F or W. The order of the fields is CDR3 length, V gene, D gene, J gene, CDR3 protein. A D gene is named only where the DNA matches it firmly.

14	TRBV10-1	-	TRBJ1-1	CASSSARVNTEAFF
16	TRBV4-1	TRBD2	-	CASSQDGSGGLYEQYF
17	TRBV5-4	TRBD1	TRBJ1-6	CASSSPYRQGGYSPLHF
13	TRBV5-1	-	TRBJ2-5	CASRRVSRETQYF
15	TRBV19	-	TRBJ2-2	CASRSGLLNTGELFF
20	TRBV19	TRBD2	TRBJ2-4	CASSIGKGLAGGRAKNIQYF
15	TRBV11-1	TRBD2	TRBJ2-3	CASSYSGASTDTQYF
14	TRBV6-6	TRBD2	TRBJ2-5	CASSSRGGRETQYF
13	TRBV11-2	TRBD1	TRBJ2-7	CASSRRGLQEQYF
11	TRBV6-5	-	TRBJ1-1	CASQGNTEAFF
16	TRBV7-3	TRBD2	TRBJ2-1	CASAEAGGGAYNEQFF
14	TRBV6-5	TRBD1	TRBJ1-1	CASSRGLTGDEAFF
13	TRBV11-3	-	TRBJ1-1	CASSPTGTTEAFF
15	TRBV28	-	TRBJ1-6	CASTFGDRTNSPLHF
14	TRBV4-2	TRBD1	TRBJ1-2	CASSQVGQGDGYTF
15	TRBV6-5	-	TRBJ1-2	CASSYRSQGNYGYTF
16	TRBV5-4	-	TRBJ1-1	CASSLGAGLSNTEAFF
14	TRBV5-8	-	TRBJ2-5	CASSGRGYQETQYF
14	TRBV19	-	TRBJ1-2	CASSIEATGGGYTF
14	TRBV6-5	-	TRBJ1-6	CASRRVSYNSPLHF
15	TRBV9	-	TRBJ2-1	CASSVESNSYNEQFF
16	TRBV7-2	-	TRBJ2-4	CASSLGAGGTKNIQYF
16	TRBV6-5	-	TRBJ1-3	CASSYRQADVGNTIYF
16	TRBV13	-	TRBJ2-1	CASSLGGQGTYNEQFF
15	TRBV18	TRBD1	TRBJ1-2	CASSPRVGGYYGYTF
16	TRBV5-1	TRBD2	TRBJ2-1	CASSLALAGLNNEQFF
16	TRBV18	TRBD2	TRBJ2-1	CASSPRSSGGYNEQFF
14	TRBV6-1	-	TRBJ1-1	CASTTTRGTYEAFF
11	TRBV30	-	TRBJ2-1	CAWSVLYEQFF
14	TRBV19	-	TRBJ2-3	CASSGGALGDTQYF
16	TRBV7-4	-	TRBJ2-2	CASSLGQPRGTGELFF
15	TRBV5-1	-	TRBJ1-3	CASSGPDRRGNTIYF
18	TRBV4-3	-	TRBJ1-3	CASSRESPGPLSGNTIYF
12	TRBV6-5	-	TRBJ2-3	CASRSTGDTQYF
16	TRBV21-1	-	TRBJ2-7	CASSRNGRGSFYEQYF
14	TRBV6-4	-	TRBJ2-2	CASSVRENTGELFF
14	TRBV27	-	TRBJ1-5	CASSQGGGDQPQHF